The sequence of this T cell receptor (beta chain) was determined in a study of radiotherapy plus CTLA-4 blockade in lung cancer. Study-wide background: There were objective responses in over 15% of patients, and over 25% had disease control.

CTLA-4 blockade with ipilimumab, together with focal radiation, was given to patients with chemo-refractory metastatic non-small-cell lung cancer. The germline gives CDR1 SGHRS, CDR2 YFSETQ. Trimming removed 0 bases from V and 5 bases from J; junction bases left unmatched: 9. The CDR3 runs to 16 residues. Produced via immunoSEQ multiplex PCR; TCRdb's table is partial and in-frame only. The table records 95,000 to 150,000 clones, about nine tenths of them present only once. This chain uses TRBV5-1 with TRBJ2-5; TRBD2 matches 8 bases. This specimen was peripheral blood, taken from a patient treated with radiotherapy plus ipilimumab. The TCR originated in a human donor with non-small cell lung cancer that progressed on radiotherapy plus ipilimumab. CDR3 amino acids: CASSLGLAGAQETQYF. In nucleotides, the CDR3 is TGCGCCAGCAGCTTGGGCCTAGCGGGCGCCCAGGAGACCCAGTACTTC.